This TCR beta chain was sequenced during a study of CD8 T cells in Susac syndrome. A quantity of about 0.5 to 1 ug RNA underwent reverse transcription using random hexamers. TCRdb independently ran MiXCR on the immunoSEQ multiplex PCR reads; one entry per CDR3 protein. Of hundreds of thousands of distinct CDR3 sequences listed, around 89% are singletons. V lost 0 bases to trimming and J lost 7 bases, with 9 bases between them. This CDR3 spans 12 amino acids. From germline, CDR1 is GTSNPN and CDR2 SVGIG (reference sequence). Sequencing targeted TCR beta in T cells from blood (CD8+ and CD4+). Sample: CD8+ T cells from PBMCs. The clonotype comes from a human donor with multiple sclerosis. J is TRBJ1-1 and V is TRBV30; D call uncertain. CDR3 in amino acids: CAWSVKFGEAFF. The DNA of the CDR3 is TGTGCCTGGAGTGTTAAATTTGGTGAAGCTTTCTTT.